This T cell receptor beta chain comes out of a study of multiple sclerosis patients with progressive multifocal leukoencephalopathy. Study information: Controls were natalizumab-treated multiple sclerosis patients who did not develop PML, sampled longitudinally.

Only in-frame clones appear in the TCRdb table, and some are missing; sequencing was by immunoSEQ multiplex PCR. This table has fewer than 40,000 clones, about 91% appearing once. Sample time point: before natalizumab initiation. The CDR3 covers 13 residues. From germline, CDR1 is KGHSH and CDR2 LQKENI. Trimming cost V 3 bases and J 8 bases, with 11 bases left between them. The chain joins TRBV18 to TRBJ2-1, with a weak D call TRBD1 (5 bases). This TCR was recovered from a man younger than 40 with multiple sclerosis. The sample was PBMCs. CDR3 sequence reads: CASSPDSIDEQFF. CDR3 in DNA: TGTGCCAGCTCACCTGACAGCATCGATGAGCAGTTCTTC.